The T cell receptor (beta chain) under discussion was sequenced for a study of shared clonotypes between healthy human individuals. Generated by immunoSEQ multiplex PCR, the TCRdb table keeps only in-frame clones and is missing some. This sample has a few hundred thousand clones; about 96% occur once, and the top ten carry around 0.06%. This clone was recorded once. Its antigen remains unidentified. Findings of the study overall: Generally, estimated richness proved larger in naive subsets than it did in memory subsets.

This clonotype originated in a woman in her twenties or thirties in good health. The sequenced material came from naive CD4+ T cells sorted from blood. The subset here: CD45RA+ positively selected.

In DNA, the CDR3 is TGCGCCAGCAGCTTGGAATCGGGCAGGGCTCAGCCCCAGCATTTT. Translated, it gives CASSLESGRAQPQHF. The genes are TRBV5-1 and TRBJ1-5; possibly TRBD1 for D (5 bases). Germline CDR1 and CDR2: SGHRS and YFSETQ. This CDR3 has 15 residues. Trimming took off 0 bases at V and 6 bases at J, with 13 bases between the two ends.